The 10 T cell receptor beta chains listed next were all sequenced from one sample in a study of blood T cells in healthy people across ages. PCR was performed a second time for about 6 to 11 cycles using a sample-barcoded 5' primer and a J-beta primer mix. TCRdb called the 5' RACE reads again in MiXCR, with one record for every CDR3 protein. The sample has more than 800,000 distinct CDR3 sequences; about 28% are singletons. Material for sequencing was blood. The receptors were sampled from a woman of 80 years or more in good health.

This clonotype was seen more than once but under ten times. With a much larger clone just one base away, this may be a read error. The chain carries TRBV12-3 or TRBV12-4 and TRBJ2-3, with D perhaps matching TRBD2 (5 bases). The CDR3 spans 13 residues. The CDR3 DNA reads as TGTGCCAGCAGTTTATTGGGAGCAGATATGCAGTATTTT. Amino acids: CASSLLGADMQYF.

As for this clonotype: This clone may be a read error of a much larger clone one base away. V is TRBV6-2 or TRBV6-3 and J is TRBJ2-7; D is unclear. The germline gives CDR1 MNHEY, CDR2 SVGEGT. CDR3 length equals 11 residues. The DNA for the CDR3 is TGTGCCGGCAGAAAAGGGTACGAGCAGTACTTC. It codes for CAGRKGYEQYF.

The count of this clonotype is one. The germline gene is not matched at one end of the junction; a read error may be the cause. The CDR3 loop reads CGAYGQSQGTQYF. CDR3 DNA sequence: TGCGGTGCTTACGGACAGAGTCAAGGGACCCAGTACTTC. V usage is TRBV20-1 and J usage is TRBJ2-4; TRBD1 might be the D (6 bases). The J call is uncertain, as TRBJ2-5 better fits the DNA end. The CDR3 has 13 residues. Per the germline V gene, CDR1 is DFQATT and CDR2 is SNEGSKA (reference sequence).

The chain links TRBV7-2 to TRBJ2-2, with TRBD1 matching over 9 bases. This CDR3 comprises 15 residues. Germline V gene sequence: CDR1 SGHTA, CDR2 FQGNSA. J gave up 6 bases and V 1 base, and 3 bases lay outside the gene matches. CDR3 DNA: TGTGCCAGCAGCTTAGGGACAGGGGCCCCCGGGGAGCTGTTTTTT. It specifies CASSLGTGAPGELFF.

This clonotype was recorded at least ten times. The J gene is TRBJ2-1, the V gene TRBV11-1; TRBD1 matches 8 bases. This CDR3 is built from 15 residues. The junction had 7 bases not matched to a gene; V was cut back by 2 bases and J by 7 bases. The germline gives CDR1 SGHAT, CDR2 FQDESV (reference sequence). The DNA for the CDR3 is TGTGCCAGCAGCTTACGGACAGGGTCATGGAATGAGCAGTTCTTC. It yields the protein CASSLRTGSWNEQFF.

This clonotype was recorded at least ten times. V is TRBV20-1 and J is TRBJ1-5; 7 bases are a match to TRBD1. The CDR3 contains 17 residues. CDR1 DFQATT and CDR2 SNEGSKA come from the germline V gene (reference sequence). Trimming cost V 1 base and J 0 bases; bases outside gene matches: 9. CDR3 sequence (DNA): TGCAGTGCTAGAGCTAGACAGGGATCCTATAGCAATCAGCCCCAGCATTTT. Translation: CSARARQGSYSNQPQHF.

This clonotype has ten or more counts. The chain links TRBV5-1 to TRBJ2-5; 11 bases are a match to TRBD2. The V gene end was trimmed by 4 bases and the J gene end by 2 bases; junction bases not matched to a gene: 7. Germline lookup yields CDR1 SGHRS and CDR2 YFSETQ. This CDR3 is 16 amino acids long. CDR3 nucleotide sequence: TGCGCCAGCAGCCGATCTAGCGGGGGGCTACAAGAGACCCAGTACTTC. Protein product: CASSRSSGGLQETQYF.

A note on this clonotype: At one end, the junction sequence differs from germline, possibly due to a read error. The chain uses TRBV12-3 or TRBV12-4 and TRBJ2-3; D is uncertain. There are 13 residues in the CDR3. The CDR3 DNA reads TGTGCCAGCAGTTGCGAAGGCGCAGATGCGCAGTATTTT. Translated: CASSCEGADAQYF.

This clonotype was counted only a few times. The J gene is TRBJ2-7, the V gene TRBV20-1, with D hard to call. Germline assignment: CDR1 DFQATT and CDR2 SNEGSKA (reference sequence). Trimming cost V 3 bases and J 3 bases, with 9 bases left between them. This CDR3 is built from 12 residues. The CDR3 protein is CSARELDYEQYF. The CDR3 bases are TGCAGTGCTAGGGAACTGGACTACGAGCAGTACTTC.

The V call is TRBV6-2 or TRBV6-3, the J call TRBJ1-2; D call uncertain. This CDR3 spans 16 amino acids. Trimming removed 5 bases at V and 1 base at J, with 17 bases between. Germline V gene lookup returns CDR1 MNHEY and CDR2 SVGEGT. CDR3 sequence: CASSKLGVTDNYGYTF. DNA for the CDR3: TGTGCCAGCAGTAAACTGGGAGTCACGGATAACTATGGCTACACCTTC.